Here is one T cell receptor (delta chain) with its context. Its antigen remains unknown. TCRdb's entry gives the protein of a much larger clone, which mismatches this DNA's translation at residue 13, likely from a read error; the protein reported here is translated from the DNA. The sample comes from a study of γδ T cells in repeated Plasmodium falciparum infection. There are 19 residues in the CDR3. The germline CDR1 and CDR2 sequences are TSWWSYY and QGS. Trimming cost V 1 base and J 2 bases; bases outside gene matches: 13. TCRdb reran clone calling via CATT on the multiplex PCR reads. The repertoire holds around 89,000 delta-chain clones, with 1.4% as singletons. Study observations and caveats: Many TCRgamma sequences overlapped between individuals in stable Vgamma9/Vdelta2+ repertoires.

Flow sorting of PBMC yielded separate Vgamma9/Vdelta2+ and Vdelta2-negative gammadelta T cell populations for bulk repertoire analysis. This rearrangement joins TRDV1 to TRDJ1; TRDD3 matches 10 bases. This TCR derives from a pool of human donors (malaria-infected and uninfected, not separated). Sequencing was carried out using gamma-delta T cells from blood. The CDR3 is CALGEPLRLLGDLTDKLIF. CDR3 DNA sequence: TGTGCTCTTGGGGAACCACTTCGTCTACTGGGGGATTTGACCGATAAACTCATCTTT.